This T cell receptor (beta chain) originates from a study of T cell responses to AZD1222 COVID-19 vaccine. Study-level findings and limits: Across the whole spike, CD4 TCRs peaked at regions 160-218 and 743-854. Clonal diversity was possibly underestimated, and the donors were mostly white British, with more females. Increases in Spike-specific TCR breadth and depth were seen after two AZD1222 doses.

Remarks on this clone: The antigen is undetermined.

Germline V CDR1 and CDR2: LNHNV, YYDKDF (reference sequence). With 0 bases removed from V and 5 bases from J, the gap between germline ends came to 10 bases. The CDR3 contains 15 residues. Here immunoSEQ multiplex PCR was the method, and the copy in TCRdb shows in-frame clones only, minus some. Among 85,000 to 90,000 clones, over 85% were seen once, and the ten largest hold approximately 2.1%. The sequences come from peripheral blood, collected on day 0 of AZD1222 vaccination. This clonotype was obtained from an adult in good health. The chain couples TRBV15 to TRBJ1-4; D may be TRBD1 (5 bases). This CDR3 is CATSRDYRQNEKLFF. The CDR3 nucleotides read TGTGCCACCAGCAGAGATTATCGACAGAATGAAAAACTGTTTTTT. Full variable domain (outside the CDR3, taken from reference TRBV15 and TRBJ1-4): DAMVIQNPRYQVTQFGKPVTLSCSQTLNHNVMYWYQQKSSQAPKLLFHYYDKDFNNEADTPDNFQSRRPNTSFCFLDIRSPGLGDTAMYLCATSRDYRQNEKLFFGSGTQLSVL.